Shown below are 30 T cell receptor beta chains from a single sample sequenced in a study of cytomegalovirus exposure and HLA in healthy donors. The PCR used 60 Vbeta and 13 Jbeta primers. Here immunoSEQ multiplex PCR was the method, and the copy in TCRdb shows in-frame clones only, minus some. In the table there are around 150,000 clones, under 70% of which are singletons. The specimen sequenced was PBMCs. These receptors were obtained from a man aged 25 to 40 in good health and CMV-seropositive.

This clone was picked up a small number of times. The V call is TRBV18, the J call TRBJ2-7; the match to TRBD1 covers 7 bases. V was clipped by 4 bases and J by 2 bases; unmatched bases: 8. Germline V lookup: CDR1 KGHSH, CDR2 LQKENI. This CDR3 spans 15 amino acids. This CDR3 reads CASSLTQGPTYEQYF. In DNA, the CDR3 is TGTGCCAGCTCACTCACACAGGGGCCGACCTACGAGCAGTACTTC. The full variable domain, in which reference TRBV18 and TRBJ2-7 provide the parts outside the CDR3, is NAGVMQNPRHLVRRRGQEARLRCSPMKGHSHVYWYRQLPEEGLKFMVYLQKENIIDESGMPKERFSAEFPKEGPSILRIQQVVRGDSAAYFCASSLTQGPTYEQYFGPGTRLTVT.

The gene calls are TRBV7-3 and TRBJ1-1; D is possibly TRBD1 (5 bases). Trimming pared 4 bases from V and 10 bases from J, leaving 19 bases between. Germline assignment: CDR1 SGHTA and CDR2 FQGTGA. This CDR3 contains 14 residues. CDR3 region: CASSSLGQDSGAFF. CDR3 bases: TGTGCCAGCAGCTCTCTAGGACAAGACTCTGGAGCTTTCTTT.

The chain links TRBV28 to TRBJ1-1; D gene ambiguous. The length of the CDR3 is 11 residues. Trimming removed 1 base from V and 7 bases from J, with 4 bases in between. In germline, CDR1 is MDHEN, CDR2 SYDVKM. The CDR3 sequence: CASSLYNEAFF. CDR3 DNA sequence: TGTGCCAGCAGTTTATATAATGAAGCTTTCTTT. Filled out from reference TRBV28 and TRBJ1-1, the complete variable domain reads DVKVTQSSRYLVKRTGEKVFLECVQDMDHENMFWYRQDPGLGLRLIYFSYDVKMKEKGDIPEGYSVSREKKERFSLILESASTNQTSMYLCASSLYNEAFFGQGTRLTVV.

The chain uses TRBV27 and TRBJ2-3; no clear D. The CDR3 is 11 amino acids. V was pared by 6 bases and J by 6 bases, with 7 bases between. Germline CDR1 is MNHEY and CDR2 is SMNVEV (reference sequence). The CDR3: CASSSVDTQYF. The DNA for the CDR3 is TGTGCCAGCAGCTCCGTGGATACGCAGTATTTT.

The CDR3 region is CASSRAQTSTDTQYF. The CDR3, as DNA: TGTGCCAGCAGCCGAGCGCAAACTAGCACAGATACGCAGTATTTT. This chain connects TRBV7-9 to TRBJ2-3, with unresolved D. In germline, CDR1 is SEHNR, CDR2 FQNEAQ (reference sequence). CDR3 size: 15 residues. V lost 5 bases, J lost 0 bases, and 12 bases lay in between.

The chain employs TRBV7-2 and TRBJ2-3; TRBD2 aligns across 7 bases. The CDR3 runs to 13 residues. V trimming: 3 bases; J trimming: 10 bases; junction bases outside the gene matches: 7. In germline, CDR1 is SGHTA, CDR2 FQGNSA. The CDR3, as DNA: TGTGCCAGCAGCTTCGCCGAGCGGGACCCGCAGTATTTT. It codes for CASSFAERDPQYF.

The CDR3 nucleotides read TGTGCCAGCAGTGAGGGACAGCTTGAAGCTTTCTTT. Its translation is CASSEGQLEAFF. The chain couples TRBV25-1 to TRBJ1-1; 7 nucleotides agree with TRBD1. The CDR3 covers 12 residues. Unmatched junction bases numbered 2, after V lost 3 bases and J lost 7 bases. CDR1 and CDR2 from the germline V gene are MGHDK and SYGVNS.

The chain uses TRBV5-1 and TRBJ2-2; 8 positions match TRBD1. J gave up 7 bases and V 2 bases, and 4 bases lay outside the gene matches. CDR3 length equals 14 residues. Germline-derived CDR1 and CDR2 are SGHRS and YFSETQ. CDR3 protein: CASSFQGAGGELFF. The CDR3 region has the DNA TGCGCCAGCAGCTTTCAGGGGGCTGGCGGGGAGCTGTTTTTT.

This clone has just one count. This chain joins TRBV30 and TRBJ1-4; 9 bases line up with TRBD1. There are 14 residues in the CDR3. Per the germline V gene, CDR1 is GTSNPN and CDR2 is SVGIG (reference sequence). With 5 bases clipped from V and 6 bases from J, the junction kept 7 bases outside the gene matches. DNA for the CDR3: TGTGCCTGGCACACCGGGACAGGGTATGAAAAACTGTTTTTT. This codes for CAWHTGTGYEKLFF. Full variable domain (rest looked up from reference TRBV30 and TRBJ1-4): SQTIHQWPATLVQPVGSPLSLECTVEGTSNPNLYWYRQAAGRGLQLLFYSVGIGQISSEVPQNLSASRPQDRQFILSSKKLLLSDSGFYLCAWHTGTGYEKLFFGSGTQLSVL.

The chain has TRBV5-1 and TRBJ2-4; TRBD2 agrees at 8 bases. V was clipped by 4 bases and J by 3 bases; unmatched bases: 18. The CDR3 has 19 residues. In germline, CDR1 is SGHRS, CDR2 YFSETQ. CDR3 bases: TGCGCCAGCAGCCCCGGTTGGAGCGGGAGAACCCGGAGCAAAAACATTCAGTACTTC. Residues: CASSPGWSGRTRSKNIQYF.

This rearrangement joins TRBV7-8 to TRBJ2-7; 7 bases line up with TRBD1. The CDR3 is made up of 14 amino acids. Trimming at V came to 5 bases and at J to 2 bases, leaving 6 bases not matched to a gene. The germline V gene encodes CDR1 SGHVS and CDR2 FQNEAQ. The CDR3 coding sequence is TGTGCCAGCAGCGCTAGACAGGGACCCTACGAGCAGTACTTC. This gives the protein CASSARQGPYEQYF.

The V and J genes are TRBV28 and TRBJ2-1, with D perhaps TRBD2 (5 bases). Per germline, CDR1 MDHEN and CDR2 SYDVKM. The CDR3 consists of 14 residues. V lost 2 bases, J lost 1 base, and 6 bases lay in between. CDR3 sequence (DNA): TGTGCCAGCAGTTTAGAGGGATCCTACAATGAGCAGTTCTTC. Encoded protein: CASSLEGSYNEQFF.

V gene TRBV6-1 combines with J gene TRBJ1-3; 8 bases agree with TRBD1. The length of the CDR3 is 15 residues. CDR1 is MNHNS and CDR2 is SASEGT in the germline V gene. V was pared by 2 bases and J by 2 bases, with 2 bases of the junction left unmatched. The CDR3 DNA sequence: TGTGCCAGCAGTGAAATGACAGGGGCTGGAAACACCATATATTTT. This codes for CASSEMTGAGNTIYF.

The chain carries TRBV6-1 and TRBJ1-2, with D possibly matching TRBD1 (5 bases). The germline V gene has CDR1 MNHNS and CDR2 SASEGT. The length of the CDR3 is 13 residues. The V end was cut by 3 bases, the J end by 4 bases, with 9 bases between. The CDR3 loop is CASSEQGLYGYTF. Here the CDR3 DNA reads TGTGCCAGCAGTGAGCAGGGCCTCTATGGCTACACCTTC.

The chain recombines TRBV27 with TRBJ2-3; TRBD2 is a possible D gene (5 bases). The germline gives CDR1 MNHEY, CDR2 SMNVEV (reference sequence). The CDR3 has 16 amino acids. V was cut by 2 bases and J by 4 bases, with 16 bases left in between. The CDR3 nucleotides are TGTGCCAGCAGTTTACGGGGTAGTTTGGGCGCAGATACGCAGTATTTT. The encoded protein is CASSLRGSLGADTQYF.

CDR3 DNA sequence: TGTGCCAGCAGCCGGGACAGTCTTGGCGAGCAGTACTTC. This translates into CASSRDSLGEQYF. The rearrangement links TRBV6-6 to TRBJ2-7; 7 bases line up with TRBD1. CDR1 is MNHNY and CDR2 is SVGAGI in the germline V gene (reference sequence). Trimming took 6 bases from V and 6 from J; bases not matched to a gene: 8. CDR3 length: 13 residues.

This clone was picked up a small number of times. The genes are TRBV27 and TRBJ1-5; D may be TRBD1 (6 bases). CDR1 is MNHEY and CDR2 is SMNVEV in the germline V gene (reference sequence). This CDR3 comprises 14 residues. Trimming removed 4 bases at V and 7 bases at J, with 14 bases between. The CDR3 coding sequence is TGTGCCAGCAGTTCGGGCAGGGGCGAGCAGCCCCAGCATTTT. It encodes CASSSGRGEQPQHF.

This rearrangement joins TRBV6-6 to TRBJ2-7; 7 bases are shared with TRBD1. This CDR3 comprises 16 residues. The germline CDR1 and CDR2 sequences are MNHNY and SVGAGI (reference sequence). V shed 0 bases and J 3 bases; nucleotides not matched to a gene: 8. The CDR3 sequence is CASSYSSGTELYEQYF. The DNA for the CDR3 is TGTGCCAGCAGTTACTCATCCGGGACAGAACTCTACGAGCAGTACTTC.

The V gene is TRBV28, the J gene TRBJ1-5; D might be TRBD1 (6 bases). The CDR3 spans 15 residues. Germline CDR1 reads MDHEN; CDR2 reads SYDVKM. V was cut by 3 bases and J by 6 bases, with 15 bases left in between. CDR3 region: CASSFNRVLRQPQHF. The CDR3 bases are TGTGCCAGCAGTTTCAACAGGGTTCTTCGTCAGCCCCAGCATTTT.

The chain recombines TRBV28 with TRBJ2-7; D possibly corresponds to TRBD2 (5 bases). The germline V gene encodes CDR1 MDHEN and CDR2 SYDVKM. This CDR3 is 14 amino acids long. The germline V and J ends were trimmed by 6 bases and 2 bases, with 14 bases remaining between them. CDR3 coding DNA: TGTGCCAGCAGCACACATGAGGGCCCCTACGAGCAGTACTTC. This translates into CASSTHEGPYEQYF.

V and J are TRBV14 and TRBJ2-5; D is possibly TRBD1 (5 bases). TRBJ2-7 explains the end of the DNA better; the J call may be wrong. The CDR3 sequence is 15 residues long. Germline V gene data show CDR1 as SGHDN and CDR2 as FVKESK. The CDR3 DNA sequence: TGTGCCAGCAGCCAGCCAGGGAAGTCGATCTACGAGCAGTACTTC. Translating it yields CASSQPGKSIYEQYF.

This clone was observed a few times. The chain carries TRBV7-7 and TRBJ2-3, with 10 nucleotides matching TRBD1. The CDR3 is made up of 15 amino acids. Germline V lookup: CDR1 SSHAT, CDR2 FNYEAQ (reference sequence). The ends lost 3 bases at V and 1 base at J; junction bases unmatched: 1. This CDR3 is CASSFGTGGTDTQYF. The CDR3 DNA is TGTGCCAGCAGCTTTGGGACAGGGGGCACAGATACGCAGTATTTT.

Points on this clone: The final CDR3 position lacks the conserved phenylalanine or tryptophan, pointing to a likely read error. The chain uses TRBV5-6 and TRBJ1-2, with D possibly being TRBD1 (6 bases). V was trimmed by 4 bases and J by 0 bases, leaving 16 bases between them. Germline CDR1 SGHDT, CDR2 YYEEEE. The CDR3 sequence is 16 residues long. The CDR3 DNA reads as TGTGCCAGCAGCGTCGAGTGGGACACACCTAACTATGGCTACACCCTC. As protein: CASSVEWDTPNYGYTL.

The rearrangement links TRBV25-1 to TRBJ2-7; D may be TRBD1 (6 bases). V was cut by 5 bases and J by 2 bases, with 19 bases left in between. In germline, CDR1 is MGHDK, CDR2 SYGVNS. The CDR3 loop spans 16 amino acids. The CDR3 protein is CASSNHRVNGAYEQYF. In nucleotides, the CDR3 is TGTGCCAGCAGTAACCACAGGGTGAATGGTGCCTACGAGCAGTACTTC.

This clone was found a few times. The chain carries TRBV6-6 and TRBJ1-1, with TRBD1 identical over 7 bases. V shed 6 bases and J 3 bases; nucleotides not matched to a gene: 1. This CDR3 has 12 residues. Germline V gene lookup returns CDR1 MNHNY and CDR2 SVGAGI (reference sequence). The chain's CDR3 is CASRGTDTEAFF. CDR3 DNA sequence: TGTGCCAGCAGGGGGACAGACACTGAAGCTTTCTTT.

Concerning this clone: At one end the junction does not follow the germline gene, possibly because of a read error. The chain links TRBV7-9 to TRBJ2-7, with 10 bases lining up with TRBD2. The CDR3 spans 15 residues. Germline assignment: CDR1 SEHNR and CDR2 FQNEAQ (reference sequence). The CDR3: CSSSLSGRATIEQYF. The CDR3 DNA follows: TGTTCCAGCAGCTTGAGCGGGAGGGCCACAATCGAGCAGTACTTC.

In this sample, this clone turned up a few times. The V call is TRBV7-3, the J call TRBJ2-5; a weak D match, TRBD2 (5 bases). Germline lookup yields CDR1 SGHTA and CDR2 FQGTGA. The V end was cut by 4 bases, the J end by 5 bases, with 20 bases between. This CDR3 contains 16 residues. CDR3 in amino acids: CASSSLGGGTQETQYF. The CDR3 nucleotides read TGTGCCAGCAGCTCACTCGGTGGAGGAACCCAGGAGACCCAGTACTTC.

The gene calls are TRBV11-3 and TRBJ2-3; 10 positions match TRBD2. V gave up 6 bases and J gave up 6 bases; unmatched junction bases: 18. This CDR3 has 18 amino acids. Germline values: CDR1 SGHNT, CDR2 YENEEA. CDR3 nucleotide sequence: TGTGCCAGCAGATCAATAGGAGATAGCGGGAGGCCGTGGGATACGCAGTATTTT. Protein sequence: CASRSIGDSGRPWDTQYF.

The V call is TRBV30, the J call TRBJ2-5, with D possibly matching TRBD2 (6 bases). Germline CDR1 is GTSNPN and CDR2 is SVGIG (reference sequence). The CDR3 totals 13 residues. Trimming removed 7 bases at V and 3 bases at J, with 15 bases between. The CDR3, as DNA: TGTGCCTCGACCGGGACTTTAAAAGAGACCCAGTACTTC. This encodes CASTGTLKETQYF.

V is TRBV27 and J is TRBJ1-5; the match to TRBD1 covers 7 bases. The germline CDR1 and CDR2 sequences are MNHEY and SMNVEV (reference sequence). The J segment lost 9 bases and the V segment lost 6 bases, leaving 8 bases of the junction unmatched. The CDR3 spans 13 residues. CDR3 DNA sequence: TGTGCCAGCAGCGGGGACAGCAAATGGCCCCAGCATTTT. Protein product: CASSGDSKWPQHF.